This T cell receptor beta chain is from a study of T cells in Graves' hyperthyroidism and ophthalmopathy. CDR3 size: 14 residues. Trimming left V 5 bases short and J 3 bases short, with 11 bases between. Germline CDR1 is LNHDA and CDR2 is SQIVND (reference sequence). Together with thyroid ultrasound, orbital computed tomography, serum thyroxine and TRAb, clinical symptoms were used for diagnoses. The investigators amplified TCR beta CDR3 regions from RNA transcripts. Using the HTBI primer set, a first-round RT-PCR was run on the TCR CDR3. Each CDR3 protein is one row after TCRdb ran MiXCR on the multiplex PCR reads. The sample carries fewer than 500,000 distinct CDR3 sequences, about 15% recorded once.

This sequence joins TRBV19 and TRBJ2-1, with a tentative D call TRBD1 (5 bases). The TCR sequence derives from a man aged 18 to 30 with Graves' ophthalmopathy. Material for sequencing was blood. The CDR3 sequence is CASSRRTNYNEQFF. In DNA form, the CDR3 reads TGTGCCAGTAGTCGACGGACAAACTACAATGAGCAGTTCTTC.